What follows is one T cell receptor beta chain and its context. Its antigen remains unidentified. Sequenced by immunoSEQ multiplex PCR; TCRdb stores in-frame clones only, minus some. The sample carries under 300,000 clones, approximately 86% recorded once. These data belong to a study of cytomegalovirus exposure and HLA in healthy donors. The CDR3 loop spans 11 amino acids. V lost 7 bases and J lost 6, with 12 bases in between. The germline CDR1 and CDR2 sequences are DFQATT and SNEGSKA (reference sequence). Study conclusions and caveats: The study listed about 150 cytomegalovirus-associated TCR beta chains.

The source is a woman aged 18-29 years in good health and CMV-seronegative. Sequences were obtained from PBMCs. The rearrangement links TRBV20-1 to TRBJ1-1, with D maybe TRBD1 (5 bases). For the CDR3, the DNA is TGCAGTGGAGCCGGGGGGGCTGAAGCTTTCTTT. Translated, it gives CSGAGGAEAFF.